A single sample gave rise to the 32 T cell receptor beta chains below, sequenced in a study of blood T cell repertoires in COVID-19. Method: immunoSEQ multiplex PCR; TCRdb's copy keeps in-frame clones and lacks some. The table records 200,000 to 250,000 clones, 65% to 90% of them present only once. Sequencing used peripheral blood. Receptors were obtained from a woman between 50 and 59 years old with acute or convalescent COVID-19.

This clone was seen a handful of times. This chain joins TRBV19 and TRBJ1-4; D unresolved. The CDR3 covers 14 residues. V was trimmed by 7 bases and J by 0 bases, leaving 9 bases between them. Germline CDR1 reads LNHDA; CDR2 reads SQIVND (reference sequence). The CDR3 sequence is CASTRIATNEKLFF. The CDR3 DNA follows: TGTGCCAGTACGAGAATAGCAACTAATGAAAAACTGTTTTTT.

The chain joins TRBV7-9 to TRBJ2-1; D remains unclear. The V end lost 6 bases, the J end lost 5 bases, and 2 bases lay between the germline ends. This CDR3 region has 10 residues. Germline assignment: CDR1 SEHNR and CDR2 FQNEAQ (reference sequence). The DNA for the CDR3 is TGTGCCAGCAGTAACAATGAGCAGTTCTTC. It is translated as CASSNNEQFF.

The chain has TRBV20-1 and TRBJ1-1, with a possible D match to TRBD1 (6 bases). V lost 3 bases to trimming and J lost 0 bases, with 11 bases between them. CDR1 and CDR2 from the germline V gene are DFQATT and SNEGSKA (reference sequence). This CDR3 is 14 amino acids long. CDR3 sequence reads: CSASKTGMNTEAFF. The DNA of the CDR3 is TGCAGTGCTAGTAAGACAGGAATGAACACTGAAGCTTTCTTT.

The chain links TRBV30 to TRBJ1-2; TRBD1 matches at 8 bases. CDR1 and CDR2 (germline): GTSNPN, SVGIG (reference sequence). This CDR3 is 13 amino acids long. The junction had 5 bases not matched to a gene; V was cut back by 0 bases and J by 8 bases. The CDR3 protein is CAWSVRDRQGYTF. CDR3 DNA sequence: TGTGCCTGGAGTGTGAGGGACAGGCAAGGCTACACCTTC.

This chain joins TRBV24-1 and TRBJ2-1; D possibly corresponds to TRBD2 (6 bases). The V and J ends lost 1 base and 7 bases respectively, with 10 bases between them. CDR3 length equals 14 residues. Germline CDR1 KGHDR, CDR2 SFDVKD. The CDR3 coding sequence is TGTGCCACCAGTGATTTAAGGAGGGCTAATGAGCAGTTCTTC. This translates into CATSDLRRANEQFF.

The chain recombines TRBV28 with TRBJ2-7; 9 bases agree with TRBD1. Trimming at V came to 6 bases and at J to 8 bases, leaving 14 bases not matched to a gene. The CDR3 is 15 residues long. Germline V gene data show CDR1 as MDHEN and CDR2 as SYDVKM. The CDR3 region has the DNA TGTGCCAGCAGCTTGGCCGGACAGGGGTCCCTCAAGCAGTACTTC. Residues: CASSLAGQGSLKQYF.

CDR3 nucleotide sequence: TGCGCCAGCAGCTTTCTCGGACAGCCCACAGGGGGCTACACCTTC. Amino acid sequence: CASSFLGQPTGGYTF. The gene calls are TRBV5-1 and TRBJ1-2; D is possibly TRBD1 (6 bases). Trimming left V 2 bases short and J 8 bases short, with 19 bases between. CDR1 SGHRS and CDR2 YFSETQ come from the germline V gene. CDR3 size: 15 residues.

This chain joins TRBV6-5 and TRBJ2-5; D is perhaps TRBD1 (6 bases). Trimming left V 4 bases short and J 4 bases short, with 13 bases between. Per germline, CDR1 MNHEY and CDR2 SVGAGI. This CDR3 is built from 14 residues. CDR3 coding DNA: TGTGCCAGCAGTTCTGGGGGCCAGGGAGAGACCCAGTACTTC. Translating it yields CASSSGGQGETQYF.

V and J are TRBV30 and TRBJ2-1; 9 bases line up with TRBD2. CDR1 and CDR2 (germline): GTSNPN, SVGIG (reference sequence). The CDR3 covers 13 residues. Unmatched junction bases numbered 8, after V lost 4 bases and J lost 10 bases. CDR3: CAWTSTLAGEQFF. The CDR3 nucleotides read TGTGCCTGGACCAGTACCCTAGCGGGGGAGCAGTTCTTC.

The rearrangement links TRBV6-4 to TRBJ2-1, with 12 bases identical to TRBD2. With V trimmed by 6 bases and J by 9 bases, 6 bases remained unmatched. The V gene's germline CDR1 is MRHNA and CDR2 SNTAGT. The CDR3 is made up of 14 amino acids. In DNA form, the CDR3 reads TGTGCCAGCAGAGAACTAGCGGGAGGCGGTGAGCAGTTCTTC. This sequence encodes CASRELAGGGEQFF.

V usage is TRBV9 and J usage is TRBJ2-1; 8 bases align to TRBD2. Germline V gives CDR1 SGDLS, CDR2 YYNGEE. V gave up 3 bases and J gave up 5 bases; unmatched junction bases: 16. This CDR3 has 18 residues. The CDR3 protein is CASSASRGAGEENNEQFF. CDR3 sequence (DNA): TGTGCCAGCAGCGCCTCCCGTGGAGCGGGGGAGGAGAACAATGAGCAGTTCTTC.

As DNA, the CDR3 is TGTGCCAGCAGCCGCGGGACAGGGGTCCACGAGCAGTACTTC. It specifies CASSRGTGVHEQYF. This chain links TRBV6-5 with TRBJ2-7; TRBD1 aligns across 10 bases. The CDR3 sequence is 14 residues long. V shed 6 bases and J 5 bases; nucleotides not matched to a gene: 7. Germline V gene data show CDR1 as MNHEY and CDR2 as SVGAGI.

Here the CDR3 reads CASSSTGGGETQYF. For the CDR3, the DNA is TGCGCCAGCAGCTCCACAGGGGGTGGGGAGACCCAGTACTTC. The chain links TRBV5-1 to TRBJ2-5; 8 nucleotides align to TRBD1. The germline V gene has CDR1 SGHRS and CDR2 YFSETQ. J gave up 5 bases and V 3 bases, and 6 bases lay outside the gene matches. This CDR3 is built from 14 residues.

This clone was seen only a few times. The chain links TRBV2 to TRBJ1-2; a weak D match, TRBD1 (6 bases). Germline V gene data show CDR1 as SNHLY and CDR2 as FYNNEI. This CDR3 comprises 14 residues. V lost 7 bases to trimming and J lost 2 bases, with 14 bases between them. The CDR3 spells CASNVYQGNYGYTF. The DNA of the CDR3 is TGTGCCAGCAACGTTTATCAGGGGAACTATGGCTACACCTTC. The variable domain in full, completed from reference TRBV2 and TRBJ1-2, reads EPEVTQTPSHQVTQMGQEVILRCVPISNHLYFYWYRQILGQKVEFLVSFYNNEISEKSEIFDDQFSVERPDGSNFTLKIRSTKLEDSAMYFCASNVYQGNYGYTFGSGTRLTVV.

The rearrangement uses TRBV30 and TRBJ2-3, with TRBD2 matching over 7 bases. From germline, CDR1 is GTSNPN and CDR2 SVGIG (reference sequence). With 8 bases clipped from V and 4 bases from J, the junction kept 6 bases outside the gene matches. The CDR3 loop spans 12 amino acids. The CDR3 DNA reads TGTGCCCTTACTAGCGAGGCAGATACGCAGTATTTT. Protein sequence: CALTSEADTQYF.

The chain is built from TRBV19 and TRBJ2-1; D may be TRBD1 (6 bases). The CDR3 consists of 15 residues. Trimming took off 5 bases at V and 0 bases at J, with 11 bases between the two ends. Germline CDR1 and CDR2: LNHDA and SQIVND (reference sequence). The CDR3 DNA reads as TGTGCCAGTAGTCACCGGGACAACTCCTACAATGAGCAGTTCTTC. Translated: CASSHRDNSYNEQFF.

The chain's CDR3 is CATGLAGQGAEETQYF. In nucleotides, the CDR3 is TGTGCCACCGGATTGGCGGGACAGGGGGCAGAAGAGACCCAGTACTTC. The J gene is TRBJ2-5, the V gene TRBV24-1; TRBD1 matches 12 bases. The CDR3 contains 16 residues. CDR1 and CDR2 from the germline V gene are KGHDR and SFDVKD. The V segment lost 9 bases and the J segment 3 bases; nucleotides outside the gene matches: 10.

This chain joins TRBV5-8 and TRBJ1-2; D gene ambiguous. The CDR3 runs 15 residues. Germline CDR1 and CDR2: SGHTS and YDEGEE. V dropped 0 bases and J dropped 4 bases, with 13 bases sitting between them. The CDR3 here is CASSLEAAALYGYTF. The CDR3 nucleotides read TGTGCCAGCAGCTTGGAGGCGGCAGCTCTCTATGGCTACACCTTC.

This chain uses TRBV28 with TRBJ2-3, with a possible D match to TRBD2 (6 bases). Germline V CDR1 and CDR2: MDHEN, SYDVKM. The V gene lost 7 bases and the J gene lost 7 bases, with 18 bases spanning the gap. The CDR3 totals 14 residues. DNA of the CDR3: TGTGCCAGCAAGGGAGCTAGCGAGTTAAATACGCAGTATTTT. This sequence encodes CASKGASELNTQYF.

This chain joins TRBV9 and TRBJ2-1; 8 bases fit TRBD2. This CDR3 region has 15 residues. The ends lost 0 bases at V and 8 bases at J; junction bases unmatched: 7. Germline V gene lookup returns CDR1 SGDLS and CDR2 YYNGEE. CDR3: CASSVGRGAQYEQFF. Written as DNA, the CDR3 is TGTGCCAGCAGCGTAGGGCGGGGGGCCCAGTATGAGCAGTTCTTC. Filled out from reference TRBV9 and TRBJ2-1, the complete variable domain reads DSGVTQTPKHLITATGQRVTLRCSPRSGDLSVYWYQQSLDQGLQFLIQYYNGEERAKGNILERFSAQQFPDLHSELNLSSLELGDSALYFCASSVGRGAQYEQFFGPGTRLTVL.

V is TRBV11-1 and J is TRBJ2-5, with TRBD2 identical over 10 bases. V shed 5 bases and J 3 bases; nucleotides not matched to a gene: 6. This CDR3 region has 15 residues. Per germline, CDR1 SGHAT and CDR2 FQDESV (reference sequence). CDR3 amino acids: CASSMTSGGEETQYF. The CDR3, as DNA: TGTGCCAGCAGCATGACCAGCGGGGGGGAAGAGACCCAGTACTTC.

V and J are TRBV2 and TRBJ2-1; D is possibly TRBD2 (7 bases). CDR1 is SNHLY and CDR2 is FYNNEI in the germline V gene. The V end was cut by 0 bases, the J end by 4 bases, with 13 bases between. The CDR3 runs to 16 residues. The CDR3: CASSEARGGRYNEQFF. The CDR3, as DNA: TGTGCCAGCAGTGAAGCTAGGGGGGGGAGATACAATGAGCAGTTCTTC.

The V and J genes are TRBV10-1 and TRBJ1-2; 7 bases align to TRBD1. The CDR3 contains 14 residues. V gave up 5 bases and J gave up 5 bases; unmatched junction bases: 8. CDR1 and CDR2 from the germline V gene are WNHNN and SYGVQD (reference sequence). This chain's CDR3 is CASSPGGVRYGYTF. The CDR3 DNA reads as TGCGCCAGCAGTCCAGGGGGAGTAAGATATGGCTACACCTTC.

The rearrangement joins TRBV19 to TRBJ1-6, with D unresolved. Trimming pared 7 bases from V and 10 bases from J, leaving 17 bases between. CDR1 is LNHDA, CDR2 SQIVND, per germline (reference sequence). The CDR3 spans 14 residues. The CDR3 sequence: CASTIAGSPSPLHF. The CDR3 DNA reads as TGTGCCAGTACGATAGCCGGATCCCCCTCACCCCTCCACTTT.

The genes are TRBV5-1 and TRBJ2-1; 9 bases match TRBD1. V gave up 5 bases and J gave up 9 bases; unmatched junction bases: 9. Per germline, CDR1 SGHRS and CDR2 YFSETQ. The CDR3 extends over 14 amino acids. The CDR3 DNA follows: TGCGCCAGCAGTTCCGGGACAGGGTACGGTGAGCAGTTCTTC. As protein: CASSSGTGYGEQFF.

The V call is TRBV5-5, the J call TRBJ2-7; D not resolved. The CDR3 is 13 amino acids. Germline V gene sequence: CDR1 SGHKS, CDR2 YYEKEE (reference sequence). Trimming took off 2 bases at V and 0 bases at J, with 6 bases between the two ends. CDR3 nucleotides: TGTGCCAGCAGCTTATCCTTCTCCTACGAGCAGTACTTC. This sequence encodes CASSLSFSYEQYF.

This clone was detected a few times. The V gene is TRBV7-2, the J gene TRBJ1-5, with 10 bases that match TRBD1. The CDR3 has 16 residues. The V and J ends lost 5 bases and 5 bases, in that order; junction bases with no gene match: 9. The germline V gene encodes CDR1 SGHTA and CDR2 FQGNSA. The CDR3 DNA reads TGTGCCAGCAGCCCGACAATGACAGGGGGCTATCAGCCCCAGCATTTT. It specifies CASSPTMTGGYQPQHF.

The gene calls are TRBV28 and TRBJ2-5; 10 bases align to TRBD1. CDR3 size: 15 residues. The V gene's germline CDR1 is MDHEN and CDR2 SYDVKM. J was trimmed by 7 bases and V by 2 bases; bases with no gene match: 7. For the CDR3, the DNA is TGTGCCAGCAGTTTAATCCAGGGGACAGGGGTGACCCAGTACTTC. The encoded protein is CASSLIQGTGVTQYF.

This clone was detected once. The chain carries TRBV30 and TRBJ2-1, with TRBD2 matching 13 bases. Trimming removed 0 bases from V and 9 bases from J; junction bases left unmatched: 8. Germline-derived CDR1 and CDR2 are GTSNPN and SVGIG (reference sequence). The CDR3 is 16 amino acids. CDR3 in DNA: TGTGCCTGGAGTGTACAACTAGCGGGGGGGTCGAGTGAGCAGTTCTTC. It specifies CAWSVQLAGGSSEQFF.

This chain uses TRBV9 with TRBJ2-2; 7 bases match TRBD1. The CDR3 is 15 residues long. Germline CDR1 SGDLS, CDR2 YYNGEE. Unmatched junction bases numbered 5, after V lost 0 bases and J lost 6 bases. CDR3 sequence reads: CASSVVGGWAGELFF. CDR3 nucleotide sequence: TGTGCCAGCAGCGTAGTAGGGGGCTGGGCCGGGGAGCTGTTTTTT.

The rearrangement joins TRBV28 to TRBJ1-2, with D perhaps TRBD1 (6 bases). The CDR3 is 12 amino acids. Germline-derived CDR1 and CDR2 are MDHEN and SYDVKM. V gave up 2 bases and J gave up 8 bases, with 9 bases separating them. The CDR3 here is CASSLRQAGYTF. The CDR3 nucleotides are TGTGCCAGCAGTTTAAGACAGGCGGGCTACACCTTC.

CDR3 DNA: TGTGCCAGCTCAGCAGGGTGGACGGAACAAGAGACCCAGTACTTC. Translating it yields CASSAGWTEQETQYF. The rearrangement uses TRBV27 and TRBJ2-5; D perhaps matches TRBD1 (5 bases). The V and J ends lost 8 bases and 2 bases respectively, with 18 bases between them. This CDR3 has 15 amino acids. The germline V gene encodes CDR1 MNHEY and CDR2 SMNVEV (reference sequence).